The clone carrying this TCR beta chain was observed a handful of times. The investigators amplified TCR beta CDR3 regions from RNA transcripts. RT-PCR in the first round (using the HTBI primer set) targeted the TCR CDR3. MiXCR was run by TCRdb on the multiplex PCR reads, yielding one entry per CDR3 protein. Found here are about 420,000 distinct CDR3 sequences, roughly 15% of them singletons; the top ten hold 5% to 6.5%. Patients aged 18 to 65 had newly diagnosed hyperthyroidism lasting under 2 months. The germline V gene has CDR1 SGHTA and CDR2 FQGTGA. The CDR3 is made up of 13 amino acids. V was cut by 0 bases and J by 6 bases, with 9 bases left in between. This record belongs to a study of T cells in Graves' hyperthyroidism and ophthalmopathy.

The sequence was obtained from a woman aged 18-30 years with Graves' hyperthyroidism. The chain joins TRBV7-3 to TRBJ2-7; D is unclear. Sequences were obtained from blood. The CDR3 loop is CASSLTASSEQYF. The CDR3 DNA follows: TGTGCCAGCAGCTTAACGGCCAGTAGCGAGCAGTACTTC.